The rows below give T cell receptor beta chains drawn from one sample of a study of long-term antiretroviral therapy in people with HIV. TCRdb keeps only in-frame clones here, not all; method: immunoSEQ multiplex PCR. The table has about 39,000 clones, over 70% seen once. Sequences were derived from unsorted PBMCs, sampled 0.6 years after starting antiretroviral therapy. The receptors shown here come from a man between 18 and 35 years old with HIV. CDR3s include the opening cysteine and the closing phenylalanine or tryptophan. A D gene is named only where the DNA matches it firmly. Clone sizes are given selectively: once, few, many, or a class where the clone is expanded.

16	TRBD1	.	TRBV27	TRBJ2-2	CASSSRDRGPTGELFF	TGTGCCAGCAGTAGCCGAGACAGGGGACCCACCGGGGAGCTGTTTTTT
14	TRBD1	once	TRBV5-1	TRBJ1-1	CASAQGVVSTEAFF	TGCGCCAGCGCCCAGGGGGTAGTAAGCACTGAAGCTTTCTTT
15	TRBD2	.	TRBV30	TRBJ2-3	CAWRTGLAGTDTQYF	TGTGCCTGGCGAACCGGACTAGCGGGCACAGATACGCAGTATTTT
12	.	.	TRBV7-9	TRBJ1-2	CASSLQEYGYTF	TGTGCCAGCAGCTTACAGGAGTATGGCTACACCTTC
16	TRBD2	.	TRBV10-1	TRBJ2-4	CASSENKELAGNIQYF	TGCGCCAGCAGTGAAAATAAAGAACTAGCGGGGAACATTCAGTACTTC
14	TRBD1	.	TRBV10-3	TRBJ1-1	CAIREGQGNTEAFF	TGTGCCATCAGGGAGGGACAGGGGAACACTGAAGCTTTCTTT
16	TRBD2	.	TRBV27	TRBJ2-1	CASSSPLAGIRHEQFF	TGTGCCAGCAGTTCCCCACTAGCGGGAATCCGGCATGAGCAGTTCTTC
14	.	.	TRBV30	TRBJ1-2	CAWSVGQAIYGYTF	TGTGCCTGGAGCGTAGGGCAGGCGATCTATGGCTACACCTTC
14	TRBD1	.	TRBV28	TRBJ2-1	CASSRDRFSNEQFF	TGTGCCAGCAGCAGGGACAGGTTTTCGAATGAGCAGTTCTTC
14	.	once	TRBV5-4	TRBJ2-3	CASSLSGLKDTQYF	TGTGCCAGCAGCTTATCGGGTCTTAAGGATACGCAGTATTTT
12	.	.	TRBV7-9	TRBJ2-1	CASTSTGNEQFF	TGTGCCAGCACCTCCACGGGCAATGAGCAGTTCTTC
15	.	.	TRBV29-1	TRBJ2-2	CSALGEGETTGELFF	TGCAGCGCCCTGGGGGAGGGGGAGACCACCGGGGAGCTGTTTTTT
14	.	.	TRBV9	TRBJ2-2	CASSVVGDTGELFF	TGTGCCAGCAGCGTAGTCGGGGACACCGGGGAGCTGTTTTTT
15	TRBD2	.	TRBV5-4	TRBJ2-3	CASSPPGGPTDTQYF	TGTGCCAGCAGCCCCCCGGGGGGACCCACAGATACGCAGTATTTT
13	.	.	TRBV6-1	TRBJ1-1	CASSEQGITEAFF	TGTGCCAGCAGTGAGCAGGGGATCACTGAAGCTTTCTTT
17	.	few	TRBV29-1	TRBJ2-1	CSLTKGLWTSSYNEQFF	TGCAGCTTAACCAAGGGACTCTGGACGAGCTCCTACAATGAGCAGTTCTTC
16	TRBD2	once	TRBV19	TRBJ2-6	CASRYLGGSGANVLTF	TGTGCCAGTAGATACCTCGGGGGGTCTGGGGCCAACGTCCTGACTTTC
15	.	.	TRBV6-5	TRBJ2-2	CASTPRAGSAGELFF	TGTGCCAGCACCCCCCGGGCGGGGTCGGCAGGGGAGCTGTTTTTT
17	TRBD2	.	TRBV14	TRBJ2-1	CASSQDYRTSGNNEQFF	TGTGCCAGCAGCCAAGATTATAGGACTAGCGGAAACAATGAGCAGTTCTTC
14	.	.	TRBV13	TRBJ2-3	CASSLRAATDTQYF	TGTGCCAGCAGCTTAAGGGCCGCGACAGATACGCAGTATTTT
14	TRBD1	.	TRBV6-4	TRBJ2-1	CASSDLTGSNEQFF	TGTGCCAGCAGTGATTTGACAGGGTCCAATGAGCAGTTCTTC
14	.	.	TRBV11-2	TRBJ1-1	CASSLRLGYPEAFF	TGTGCCAGCAGCCTCAGATTGGGTTATCCTGAAGCTTTCTTT
13	.	.	TRBV27	TRBJ2-7	CASSYGPGNEQYF	TGTGCCAGCAGTTACGGGCCAGGGAACGAGCAGTACTTC
12	.	.	TRBV28	TRBJ2-7	CASNRLGYEQYF	TGTGCCAGCAATAGATTGGGCTACGAGCAGTACTTC
13	.	.	TRBV18	TRBJ1-1	CASGAGVNTEAFF	TGTGCCAGCGGGGCAGGGGTGAACACTGAAGCTTTCTTT
13	.	.	TRBV5-1	TRBJ2-3	CASSLIYTDTQYF	TGCGCCAGCAGCTTGATTTATACAGATACGCAGTATTTT
14	TRBD1	.	TRBV5-1	TRBJ2-1	CASSLFGVGGEQFF	TGCGCCAGCAGCTTGTTTGGGGTAGGGGGCGAGCAGTTCTTC
14	.	.	TRBV29-1	TRBJ2-2	CSVEGRTNTGELFF	TGCAGCGTTGAAGGGAGAACGAACACCGGGGAGCTGTTTTTT
16	.	.	TRBV5-6	TRBJ1-1	CASSLVSGKTNTEAFF	TGTGCCAGCAGCTTGGTATCCGGTAAGACGAACACTGAAGCTTTCTTT
15	TRBD1	.	TRBV19	TRBJ2-7	CASSITGDPLYEQYF	TGTGCCAGTAGTATAACAGGGGACCCGCTCTACGAGCAGTACTTC
14	.	.	TRBV2	TRBJ2-7	CASSEGRGVYEQYF	TGTGCCAGCAGTGAAGGGCGCGGGGTCTACGAGCAGTACTTC
13	.	.	TRBV18	TRBJ2-2	CASSPIDSGELFF	TGTGCCAGCTCACCAATCGATTCCGGGGAGCTGTTTTTT
15	.	.	TRBV5-5	TRBJ2-5	CASSLGTQARETQYF	TGTGCCAGCAGCTTGGGAACACAGGCCCGGGAGACCCAGTACTTC